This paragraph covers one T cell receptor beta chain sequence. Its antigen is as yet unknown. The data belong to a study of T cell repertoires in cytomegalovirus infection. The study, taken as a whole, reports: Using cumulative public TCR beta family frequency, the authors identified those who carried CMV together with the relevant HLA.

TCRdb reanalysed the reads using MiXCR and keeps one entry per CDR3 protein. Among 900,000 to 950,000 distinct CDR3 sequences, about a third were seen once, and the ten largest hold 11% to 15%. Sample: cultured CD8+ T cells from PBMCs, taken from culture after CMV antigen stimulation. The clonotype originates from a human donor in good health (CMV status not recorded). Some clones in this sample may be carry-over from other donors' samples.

The DNA for the CDR3 is TGTGCCAGCAGTGAAGCGGTAGGGTTGACAGATACGCAGTATTTT. Its translation is CASSEAVGLTDTQYF. The chain is built from TRBV6-1 and TRBJ2-3; D gene uncertain. The CDR3 is 15 residues long. Germline V gene data show CDR1 as MNHNS and CDR2 as SASEGT. V was shortened by 0 bases and J by 3 bases, with 10 bases between the two germline ends.